The 18 T cell receptor beta chains given below trace back to one sample, sequenced in a study of shared clonotypes between healthy human individuals. Sequenced by immunoSEQ multiplex PCR; TCRdb stores in-frame clones only, minus some. The data hold about 490,000 clones, with 81% observed a single time. Sequenced material: PBMCs. These receptor sequences come from a woman aged 40 to 49 in good health. Some clones in this sample may be carry-over from other donors' samples.

This clone was found once. The chain links TRBV11-2 to TRBJ2-7; tentatively, D is TRBD1 (6 bases). Germline CDR1 SGHAT, CDR2 FQNNGV. V dropped 7 bases and J dropped 6 bases, with 19 bases sitting between them. The CDR3 spans 14 residues. The CDR3 here is CASKRSSQGSEQYF. Written as DNA, the CDR3 is TGTGCCAGCAAGAGGTCGTCACAGGGATCCGAGCAGTACTTC. Together with reference TRBV11-2 and TRBJ2-7, the CDR3 gives the full variable domain: EAGVAQSPRYKIIEKRQSVAFWCNPISGHATLYWYQQILGQGPKLLIQFQNNGVVDDSQLPKDRFSAERLKGVDSTLKIQPAKLEDSAVYLCASKRSSQGSEQYFGPGTRLTVT.

The chain joins TRBV2 to TRBJ2-7; the match to TRBD2 covers 13 bases. The CDR3 sequence is 21 residues long. V dropped 3 bases and J dropped 0; count of bases not matched to a gene: 17. CDR1 and CDR2 from the germline V gene are SNHLY and FYNNEI. CDR3 sequence (DNA): TGTGCCAGCAGTGACCCTAGATGGACTAGCGGGAGCCGTCCCACCTCCTACGAGCAGTACTTC. Translated, it gives CASSDPRWTSGSRPTSYEQYF.

The V gene is TRBV9, the J gene TRBJ1-2; D not resolved. This CDR3 has 13 amino acids. V shed 1 base and J shed 4 bases, with 8 bases lying between them. CDR1 is SGDLS and CDR2 is YYNGEE in the germline V gene. DNA for the CDR3: TGTGCCAGCAGCGTACCCGGGATCTATGGCTACACCTTC. It encodes CASSVPGIYGYTF.

This chain links TRBV9 with TRBJ2-5, with D possibly TRBD1 on 5 matching bases. Germline CDR1 reads SGDLS; CDR2 reads YYNGEE. The CDR3 length is 15 residues. The germline V and J ends were trimmed by 3 bases and 5 bases, with 17 bases remaining between them. The CDR3: CASSARVGLVETQYF. In DNA form, the CDR3 reads TGTGCCAGCAGCGCCAGGGTTGGCCTGGTGGAGACCCAGTACTTC.

This clone was detected only once. V is TRBV11-2 and J is TRBJ2-1; possibly TRBD1 for D (6 bases). Trimming pared 1 base from V and 11 bases from J, leaving 9 bases between. Germline V gene lookup returns CDR1 SGHAT and CDR2 FQNNGV. The CDR3 has 12 residues. CDR3 loop: CASSLAGDQQFF. In DNA, the CDR3 is TGTGCCAGCAGCTTAGCAGGGGACCAGCAGTTCTTC.

A remark on this clone: Given a far larger clone just one base away, this is likely a sequencing read error. The rearrangement links TRBV29-1 to TRBJ1-2; no clear D gene. Germline CDR1 is SQVTM and CDR2 is ANQGSEA. The V gene lost 7 bases and the J gene lost 8 bases, with 14 bases spanning the gap. There are 11 residues in the CDR3. In nucleotides, the CDR3 is TGCAGCGCTCCAGCATGTGGCGGCTACACCTTC. This sequence encodes CSAPACGGYTF.

There are a few counts of this clone. With only one base between it and a far larger clone, this is likely a read error. Other nucleotide sequences from this sample produce the same CDR3. This chain links TRBV7-6 with TRBJ1-2; 7 bases agree with TRBD1. From germline, CDR1 is SGHVS and CDR2 FNYEAQ. CDR3 length: 15 amino acids. Trimming took 5 bases from V and 4 from J; bases not matched to a gene: 10. Here the CDR3 reads CASSPDRVWFYGYTF. CDR3 DNA: TGTGCCAGCAGCCCTGACAGGGTTTGGTTCTATGGCTACACCTTC. Full variable domain (outside the CDR3, taken from reference TRBV7-6 and TRBJ1-2): GAGVSQSPRYKVTKRGQDVALRCDPISGHVSLYWYRQALGQGPEFLTYFNYEAQQDKSGLPNDRFSAERPEGSISTLTIQRTEQRDSAMYRCASSPDRVWFYGYTFGSGTRLTVV.

The chain links TRBV5-1 to TRBJ2-1, with a weak D call TRBD2 (6 bases). V lost 2 bases, J lost 5 bases, and 8 bases lay in between. CDR3 size: 13 residues. The germline CDR1 and CDR2 sequences are SGHRS and YFSETQ. The CDR3 nucleotides read TGCGCCAGCAGCTTCGGGGGAAACAATGAGCAGTTCTTC. This codes for CASSFGGNNEQFF.

The V call is TRBV6-1, the J call TRBJ2-7; D is undetermined. Looked up from germline, CDR1 is MNHNS and CDR2 is SASEGT. V dropped 7 bases and J dropped 6 bases, with 7 bases sitting between them. This CDR3 is built from 10 residues. CDR3 protein: CASIGVEQYF. DNA for the CDR3: TGTGCCAGCATTGGGGTCGAGCAGTACTTC.

The V and J genes are TRBV4-3 and TRBJ1-2; 12 nucleotides agree with TRBD1. The V and J ends lost 4 bases and 0 bases, in that order; junction bases with no gene match: 6. The germline V gene encodes CDR1 LGHNA and CDR2 YSLEER. The length of the CDR3 is 17 residues. The CDR3 DNA reads TGCGCCAGCAGCCCGGGACAGGGGGCGTACTCTAACTATGGCTACACCTTC. It yields the protein CASSPGQGAYSNYGYTF.

This clone was counted ten times or more. This chain joins TRBV2 and TRBJ2-7; 7 nucleotides agree with TRBD1. V lost 7 bases, J lost 2 bases, and 5 bases stayed unmatched. The CDR3 sequence is 13 residues long. Germline CDR1 is SNHLY and CDR2 is FYNNEI. DNA for the CDR3: TGTGCCAGCAAGGGACAGCCTACCTACGAGCAGTACTTC. This encodes CASKGQPTYEQYF. Supplemented by reference TRBV2 and TRBJ2-7, the full variable domain reads EPEVTQTPSHQVTQMGQEVILRCVPISNHLYFYWYRQILGQKVEFLVSFYNNEISEKSEIFDDQFSVERPDGSNFTLKIRSTKLEDSAMYFCASKGQPTYEQYFGPGTRLTVT.

This clone was recorded many times. The chain recombines TRBV30 with TRBJ2-5; TRBD1 is a possible D gene (8 bases). The DNA end favors TRBJ2-7, so the J call may be wrong. Germline CDR1 and CDR2: GTSNPN and SVGIG (reference sequence). The CDR3 length is 15 residues. The CDR3 bases are TGTGCCTGGAGTCTAGCGGACAGGGATGTGTCCGAGCAGTACTTC. This sequence encodes CAWSLADRDVSEQYF.

With respect to this clone: This likely stems from a read error, as it lies one base from a far larger clone. This chain uses TRBV9 with TRBJ1-1; TRBD1 agrees at 7 bases. J lost 0 bases, V lost 4 bases, and 6 bases had no gene match. The germline V gene encodes CDR1 SGDLS and CDR2 YYNGEE. The CDR3 has 15 residues. CDR3 bases: TGTGCCAGCAGCACAAGGGACAGCCTGAACACTGAAGCTTTCTTT. Its translation is CASSTRDSLNTEAFF. The full variable domain, completed using reference TRBV9 and TRBJ1-1, is DSGVTQTPKHLITATGQRVTLRCSPRSGDLSVYWYQQSLDQGLQFLIQYYNGEERAKGNILERFSAQQFPDLHSELNLSSLELGDSALYFCASSTRDSLNTEAFFGQGTRLTVV.

This clone was counted once. A read error may produce the germline difference seen at one junction end. This chain connects TRBV10-3 to TRBJ1-2; no clear D. The germline CDR1 and CDR2 sequences are ENHRY and SYGVKD. The CDR3 loop spans 12 amino acids. The CDR3 reads CAISESSGLHNF. CDR3 coding DNA: TGTGCCATCAGTGAGTCTTCCGGGCTCCACAACTTC.

A few counts support this clone. The chain recombines TRBV4-1 with TRBJ2-1; maybe TRBD1 (6 bases). The V gene lost 2 bases and the J gene lost 4 bases, with 9 bases spanning the gap. The CDR3 length is 14 residues. CDR1 MGHRA and CDR2 YSYEKL come from the germline V gene. CDR3 nucleotide sequence: TGCGCCAGCAGCCAATTAGGGGGTTACAATGAGCAGTTCTTC. This codes for CASSQLGGYNEQFF.

The chain recombines TRBV5-4 with TRBJ1-4; D might be TRBD1 (5 bases). The CDR3 spans 15 residues. With 3 bases removed from V and 0 bases from J, the gap between germline ends came to 9 bases. Germline CDR1 reads SGHNT; CDR2 reads YYREEE (reference sequence). The CDR3 DNA follows: TGTGCCAGCAGCTCCGGACAAACAACTAATGAAAAACTGTTTTTT. This sequence encodes CASSSGQTTNEKLFF.

As concerns this clone: This likely traces to a read error, being one base from a far larger clone. Other DNA sequences from this sample encode an identical CDR3 as well. The chain uses TRBV7-9 and TRBJ1-1; D is unclear. CDR3 length: 13 amino acids. The V gene's germline CDR1 is SEHNR and CDR2 FQNEAQ (reference sequence). Between the trimmed V and J ends, which lost 5 bases and 6 bases, there was a span of 13 bases. In DNA form, the CDR3 reads TGTGCCAGCAGCCAATCTGGTGGGCCTGAAGCTTTCTTT. This translates into CASSQSGGPEAFF. The variable domain in full, completed from reference TRBV7-9 and TRBJ1-1, reads DTGVSQNPRHKITKRGQNVTFRCDPISEHNRLYWYRQTLGQGPEFLTYFQNEAQLEKSRLLSDRFSAERPKGSFSTLEIQRTEQGDSAMYLCASSQSGGPEAFFGQGTRLTVV.

This chain joins TRBV9 and TRBJ2-3; no clear D gene. The CDR3 length is 15 residues. Germline values: CDR1 SGDLS, CDR2 YYNGEE. Trimming left V 0 bases short and J 1 base short, with 9 bases between. CDR3 nucleotides: TGTGCCAGCAGCGTAGTGGTAGCTGGCACAGATACGCAGTATTTT. Translated, it gives CASSVVVAGTDTQYF.